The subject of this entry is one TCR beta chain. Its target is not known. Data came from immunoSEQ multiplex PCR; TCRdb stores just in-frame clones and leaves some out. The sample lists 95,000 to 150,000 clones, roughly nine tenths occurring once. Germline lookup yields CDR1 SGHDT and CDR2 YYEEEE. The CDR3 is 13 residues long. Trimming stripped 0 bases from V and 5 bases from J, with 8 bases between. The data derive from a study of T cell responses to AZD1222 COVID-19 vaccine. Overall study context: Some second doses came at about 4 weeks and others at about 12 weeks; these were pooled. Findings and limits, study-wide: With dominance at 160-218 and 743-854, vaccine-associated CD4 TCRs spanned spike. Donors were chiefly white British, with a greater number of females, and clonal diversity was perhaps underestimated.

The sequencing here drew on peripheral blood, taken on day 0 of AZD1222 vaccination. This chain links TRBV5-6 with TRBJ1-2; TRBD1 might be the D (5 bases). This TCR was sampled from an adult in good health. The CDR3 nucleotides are TGTGCCAGCAGCTTGGGGGGGTCTTATGGCTACACCTTC. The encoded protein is CASSLGGSYGYTF.